This TCR beta chain emerged from a study of a mutant IDH1 vaccine in newly diagnosed glioma. Looking at the study overall: Earlier therapy was either radiotherapy, temozolomide, or both, and most got both.

Only one count was recorded for this clone. Produced via immunoSEQ multiplex PCR; TCRdb's table is partial and in-frame only. The sample consists of around 82,000 clones, approximately 80% of them appearing once. The CDR3 has 15 residues. Germline values: CDR1 MGHDK, CDR2 SYGVNS. Trimming removed 1 base at V and 6 bases at J, with 13 bases between. As for time point: baseline, week 1 (first vaccination visit). Treatment here: pre-vaccination baseline after standard-of-care therapy. The sequence was collected from a man in his forties with glioma. Some clones in this sample may be carry-over from other donors' samples. The chain carries TRBV25-1 and TRBJ2-1, with a tentative D call TRBD2 (5 bases). The source was PBMCs, collected from a glioma patient treated with radiotherapy, temozolomide or both. The DNA for the CDR3 is TGTGCCAGCAGTGAATTAGGCCCTCGGGGCAATGAGCAGTTCTTC. As protein: CASSELGPRGNEQFF.